This TCR delta chain was profiled in a study of gamma-delta T cells after stem cell transplantation. TCRdb fed the RT-PCR reads into CATT to redo clone calling. This sample yields around 760 delta-chain clones, of which about 1.2% are seen a single time; roughly 40% belongs to the top ten. With respect to this clone: A far more abundant clone sits one base away, making this likely a read error. The same CDR3 also results from other DNA sequences found in this sample.

The CDR3 sequence is 17 residues long. Germline V lookup: CDR1 GEAIGNYY, CDR2 EKD. V and J are TRDV2 and TRDJ1, with D perhaps matching TRDD3 (6 bases). The sequenced sample consisted of gamma-delta T cells. The source is a human donor. It is not recorded whose cells these are; they may come from a transplant donor. CDR3 protein: CACDTSWGWGNTDKLIF. Here the CDR3 DNA reads TGCGCCTGTGACACCTCCTGGGGATGGGGAAACACCGATAAACTCATCTTT.